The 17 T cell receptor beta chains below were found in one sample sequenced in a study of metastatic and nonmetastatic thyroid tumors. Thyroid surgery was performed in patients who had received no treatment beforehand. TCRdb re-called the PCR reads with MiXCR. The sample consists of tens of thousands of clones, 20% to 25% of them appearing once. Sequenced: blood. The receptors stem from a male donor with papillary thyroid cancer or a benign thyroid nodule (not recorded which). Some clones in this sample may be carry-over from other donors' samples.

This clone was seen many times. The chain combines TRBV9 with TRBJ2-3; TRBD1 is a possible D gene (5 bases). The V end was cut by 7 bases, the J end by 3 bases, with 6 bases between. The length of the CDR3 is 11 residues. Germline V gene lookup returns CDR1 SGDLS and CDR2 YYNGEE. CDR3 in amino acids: CASAGTDTQYF. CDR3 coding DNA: TGTGCCAGCGCAGGGACAGATACGCAGTATTTT.

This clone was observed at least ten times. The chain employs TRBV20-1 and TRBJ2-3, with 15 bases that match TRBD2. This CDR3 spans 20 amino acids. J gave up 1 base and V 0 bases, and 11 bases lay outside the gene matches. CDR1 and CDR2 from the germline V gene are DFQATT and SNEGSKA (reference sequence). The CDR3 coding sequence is TGCAGTGCTAGAGATCCGCACGGACTAGCGGGAGGGCGCGGCACAGATACGCAGTATTTT. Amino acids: CSARDPHGLAGGRGTDTQYF.

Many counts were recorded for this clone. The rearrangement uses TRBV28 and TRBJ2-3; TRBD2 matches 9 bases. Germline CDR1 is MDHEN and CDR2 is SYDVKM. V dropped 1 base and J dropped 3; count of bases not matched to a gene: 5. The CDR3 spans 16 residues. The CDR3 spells CASSLFSGSKTDTQYF. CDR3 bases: TGTGCCAGCAGTTTATTTAGCGGGAGTAAGACAGATACGCAGTATTTT.

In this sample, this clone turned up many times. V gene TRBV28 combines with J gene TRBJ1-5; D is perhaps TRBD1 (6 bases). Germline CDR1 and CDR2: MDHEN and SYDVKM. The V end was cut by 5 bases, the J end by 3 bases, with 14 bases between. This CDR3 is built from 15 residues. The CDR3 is CASSAAGAYNQPQHF. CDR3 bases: TGTGCCAGCAGTGCTGCAGGGGCGTACAATCAGCCCCAGCATTTT.

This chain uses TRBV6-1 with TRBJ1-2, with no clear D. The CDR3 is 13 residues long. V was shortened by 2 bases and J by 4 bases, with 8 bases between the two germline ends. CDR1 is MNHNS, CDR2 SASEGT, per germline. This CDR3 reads CASSETFRYGYTF. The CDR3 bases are TGTGCCAGCAGTGAAACCTTCCGCTATGGCTACACCTTC.

CDR3 protein: CASRAGGDSSYEQYF. CDR3 nucleotide sequence: TGTGCCAGCAGAGCAGGAGGGGACAGCTCCTACGAGCAGTACTTC. V and J are TRBV12-3 or TRBV12-4 and TRBJ2-7, with D tentatively TRBD1 (7 bases). V was pared by 6 bases and J by 0 bases, with 15 bases between. There are 15 residues in the CDR3.

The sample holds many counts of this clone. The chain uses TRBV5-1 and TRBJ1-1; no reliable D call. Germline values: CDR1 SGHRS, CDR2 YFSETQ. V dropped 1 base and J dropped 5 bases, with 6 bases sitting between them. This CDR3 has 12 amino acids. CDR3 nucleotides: TGCGCCAGCAGCTTGACGGGGACTGAAGCTTTCTTT. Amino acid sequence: CASSLTGTEAFF.

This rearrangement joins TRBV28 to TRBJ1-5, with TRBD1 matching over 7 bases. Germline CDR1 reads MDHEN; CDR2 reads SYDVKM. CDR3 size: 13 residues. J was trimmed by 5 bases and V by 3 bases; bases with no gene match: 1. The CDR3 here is CASSLGQHQPQHF. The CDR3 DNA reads TGTGCCAGCAGTTTGGGACAGCATCAGCCCCAGCATTTT.

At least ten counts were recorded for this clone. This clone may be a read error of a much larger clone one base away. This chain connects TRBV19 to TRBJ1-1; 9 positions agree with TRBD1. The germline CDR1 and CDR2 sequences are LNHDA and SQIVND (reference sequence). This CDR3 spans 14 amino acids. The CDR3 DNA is TGTGCCGGTAGTAAGGGACAGGGTTCCACTGAAGCTTTCTTT. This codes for CAGSKGQGSTEAFF.

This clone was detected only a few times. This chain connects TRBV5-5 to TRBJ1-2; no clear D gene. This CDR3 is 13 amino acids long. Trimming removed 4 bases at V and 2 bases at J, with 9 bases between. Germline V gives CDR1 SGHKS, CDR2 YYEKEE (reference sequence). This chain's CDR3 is CASSLRRNYGYTF. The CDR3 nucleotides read TGTGCCAGCAGCCTTCGGCGGAACTATGGCTACACCTTC. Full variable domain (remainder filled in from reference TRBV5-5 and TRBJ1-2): DAGVTQSPTHLIKTRGQQVTLRCSPISGHKSVSWYQQVLGQGPQFIFQYYEKEERGRGNFPDRFSARQFPNYSSELNVNALLLGDSALYLCASSLRRNYGYTFGSGTRLTVV.

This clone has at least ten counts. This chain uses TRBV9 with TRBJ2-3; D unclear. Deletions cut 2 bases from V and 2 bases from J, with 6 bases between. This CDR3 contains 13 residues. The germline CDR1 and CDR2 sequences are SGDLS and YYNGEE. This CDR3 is CASSVDFTDTQYF. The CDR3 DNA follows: TGTGCCAGCAGCGTCGACTTCACAGATACGCAGTATTTT. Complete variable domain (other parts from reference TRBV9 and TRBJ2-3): DSGVTQTPKHLITATGQRVTLRCSPRSGDLSVYWYQQSLDQGLQFLIQYYNGEERAKGNILERFSAQQFPDLHSELNLSSLELGDSALYFCASSVDFTDTQYFGPGTRLTVL.

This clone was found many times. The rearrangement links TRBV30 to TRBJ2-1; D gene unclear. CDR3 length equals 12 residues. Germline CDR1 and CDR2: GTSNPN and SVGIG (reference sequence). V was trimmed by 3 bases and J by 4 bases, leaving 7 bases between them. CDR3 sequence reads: CAWSENYNEQFF. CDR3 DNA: TGTGCCTGGAGCGAGAATTACAATGAGCAGTTCTTC.

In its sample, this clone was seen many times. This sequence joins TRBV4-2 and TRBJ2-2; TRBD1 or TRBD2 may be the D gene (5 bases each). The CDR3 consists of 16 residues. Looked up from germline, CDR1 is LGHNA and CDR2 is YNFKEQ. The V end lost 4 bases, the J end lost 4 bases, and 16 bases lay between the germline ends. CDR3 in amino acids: CASSLTHGDATGELFF. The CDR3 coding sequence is TGTGCCAGCAGCCTCACCCACGGGGACGCCACCGGGGAGCTGTTTTTT.

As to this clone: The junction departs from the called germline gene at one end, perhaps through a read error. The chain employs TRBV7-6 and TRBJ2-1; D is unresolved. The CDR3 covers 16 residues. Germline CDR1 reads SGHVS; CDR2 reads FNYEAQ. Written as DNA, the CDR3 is TGTGCTAGCAGCTTGAGCGCTCTAAGTGGTGTCAATGAGCAGTTCTTC. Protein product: CASSLSALSGVNEQFF.

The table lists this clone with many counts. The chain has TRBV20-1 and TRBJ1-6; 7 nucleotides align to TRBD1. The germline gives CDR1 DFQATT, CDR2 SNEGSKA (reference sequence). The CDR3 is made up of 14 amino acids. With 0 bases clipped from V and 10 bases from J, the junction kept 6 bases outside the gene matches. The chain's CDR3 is CSARDQGGWSPLHF. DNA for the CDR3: TGCAGTGCTAGAGATCAGGGGGGATGGTCACCCCTCCACTTT.

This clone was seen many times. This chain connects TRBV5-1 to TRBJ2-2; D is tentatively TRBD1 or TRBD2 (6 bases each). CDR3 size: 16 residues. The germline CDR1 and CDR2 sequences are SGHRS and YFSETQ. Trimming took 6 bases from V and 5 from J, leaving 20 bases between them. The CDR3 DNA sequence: TGCGCCAGCAACATACAAGGGGGGCTCAGAACCGGGGAGCTGTTTTTT. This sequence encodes CASNIQGGLRTGELFF.

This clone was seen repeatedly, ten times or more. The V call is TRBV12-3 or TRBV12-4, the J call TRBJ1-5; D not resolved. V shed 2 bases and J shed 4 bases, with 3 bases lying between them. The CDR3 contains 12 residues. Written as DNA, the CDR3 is TGTGCCAGCAGTTTACTTAATCAGCCCCAGCATTTT. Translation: CASSLLNQPQHF.